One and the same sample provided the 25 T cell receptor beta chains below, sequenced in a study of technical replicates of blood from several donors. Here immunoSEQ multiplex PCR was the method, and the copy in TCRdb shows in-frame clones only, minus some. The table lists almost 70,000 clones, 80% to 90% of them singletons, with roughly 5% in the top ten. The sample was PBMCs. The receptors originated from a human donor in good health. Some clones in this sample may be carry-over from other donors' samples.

DNA of the CDR3: TGTGCCAGCAGCTCAGACTCTCCAGATACGCAGTATTTT. Amino acid sequence: CASSSDSPDTQYF. The chain combines TRBV5-4 with TRBJ2-3; no clear D gene. CDR3 length: 13 amino acids. V shed 3 bases and J shed 4 bases, with 9 bases lying between them. Per germline, CDR1 SGHNT and CDR2 YYREEE (reference sequence).

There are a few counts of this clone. CDR3 amino acids: CASSEVGGSSPLHF. The CDR3 DNA reads as TGTGCCAGCAGCGAGGTGGGGGGATCTTCACCCCTCCACTTT. V is TRBV9 and J is TRBJ1-6; tentative D call: TRBD1 (5 bases). This CDR3 is built from 14 residues. The germline V gene encodes CDR1 SGDLS and CDR2 YYNGEE. V was shortened by 3 bases and J by 9 bases, with 13 bases between the two germline ends.

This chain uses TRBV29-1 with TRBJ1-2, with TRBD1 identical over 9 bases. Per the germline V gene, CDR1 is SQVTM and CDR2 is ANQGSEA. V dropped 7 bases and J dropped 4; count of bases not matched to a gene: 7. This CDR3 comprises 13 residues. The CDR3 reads CSATTGGVYGYTF. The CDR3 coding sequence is TGCAGCGCCACGACAGGGGGTGTCTATGGCTACACCTTC.

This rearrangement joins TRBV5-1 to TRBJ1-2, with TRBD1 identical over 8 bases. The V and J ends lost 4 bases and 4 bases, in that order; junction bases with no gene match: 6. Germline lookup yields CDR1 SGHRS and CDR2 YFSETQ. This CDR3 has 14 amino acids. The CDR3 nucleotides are TGCGCCAGCAGCATAGAAGGGACAGGCTATGGCTACACCTTC. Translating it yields CASSIEGTGYGYTF.

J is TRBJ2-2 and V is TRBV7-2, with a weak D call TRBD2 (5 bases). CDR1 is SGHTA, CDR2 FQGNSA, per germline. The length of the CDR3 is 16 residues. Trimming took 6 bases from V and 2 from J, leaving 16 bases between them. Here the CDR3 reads CASRLPQDSNTGELFF. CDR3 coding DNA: TGTGCCAGCAGACTCCCCCAGGACTCAAACACCGGGGAGCTGTTTTTT.

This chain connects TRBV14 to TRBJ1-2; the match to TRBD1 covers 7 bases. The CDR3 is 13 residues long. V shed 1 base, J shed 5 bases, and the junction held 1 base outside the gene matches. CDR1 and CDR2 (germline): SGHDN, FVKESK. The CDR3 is CASSQGGQYGYTF. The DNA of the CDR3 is TGTGCCAGCAGCCAAGGGGGACAGTATGGCTACACCTTC.

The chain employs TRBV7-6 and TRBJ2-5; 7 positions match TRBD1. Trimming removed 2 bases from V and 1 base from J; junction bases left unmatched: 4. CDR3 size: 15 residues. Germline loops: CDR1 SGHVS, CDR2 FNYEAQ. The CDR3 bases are TGTGCCAGCAGCTTAACAGGGGTCCCCCAAGAGACCCAGTACTTC. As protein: CASSLTGVPQETQYF.

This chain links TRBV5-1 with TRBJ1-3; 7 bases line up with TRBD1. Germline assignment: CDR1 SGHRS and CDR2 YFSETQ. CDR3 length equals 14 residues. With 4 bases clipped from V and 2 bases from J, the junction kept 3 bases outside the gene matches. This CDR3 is CASSRGQTGNTIYF. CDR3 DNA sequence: TGCGCCAGCAGCAGGGGACAGACTGGAAACACCATATATTTT.

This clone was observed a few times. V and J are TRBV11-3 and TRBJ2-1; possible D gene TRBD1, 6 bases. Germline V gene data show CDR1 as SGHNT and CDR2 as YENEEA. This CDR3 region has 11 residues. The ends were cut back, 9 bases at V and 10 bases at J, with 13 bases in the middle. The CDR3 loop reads CASHRVWEQFF. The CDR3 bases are TGTGCCAGTCACAGGGTTTGGGAGCAGTTCTTC. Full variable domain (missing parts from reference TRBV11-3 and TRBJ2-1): EAGVVQSPRYKIIEKKQPVAFWCNPISGHNTLYWYLQNLGQGPELLIRYENEEAVDDSQLPKDRFSAERLKGVDSTLKIQPAELGDSAVYLCASHRVWEQFFGPGTRLTVL.

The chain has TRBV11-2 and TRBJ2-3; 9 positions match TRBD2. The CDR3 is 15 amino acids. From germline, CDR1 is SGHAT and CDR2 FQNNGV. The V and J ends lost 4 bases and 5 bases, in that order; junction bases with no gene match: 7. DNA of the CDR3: TGTGCCAGCAGCTGGGCTAGCGGGAAAGAAGATACGCAGTATTTT. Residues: CASSWASGKEDTQYF.

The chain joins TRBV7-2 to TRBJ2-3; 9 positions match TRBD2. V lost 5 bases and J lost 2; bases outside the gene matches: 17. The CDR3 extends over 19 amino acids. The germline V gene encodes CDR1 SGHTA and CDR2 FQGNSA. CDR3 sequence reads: CASSRGGGRADFYTDTQYF. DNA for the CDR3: TGTGCCAGCAGCCGCGGGGGCGGGAGGGCCGATTTTTACACAGATACGCAGTATTTT.

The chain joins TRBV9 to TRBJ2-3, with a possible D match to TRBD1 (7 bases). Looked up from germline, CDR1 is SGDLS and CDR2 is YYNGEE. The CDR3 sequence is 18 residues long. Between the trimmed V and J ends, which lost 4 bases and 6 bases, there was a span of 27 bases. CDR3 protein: CASSLTTPGTVGGDTQYF. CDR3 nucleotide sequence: TGTGCCAGCAGCCTCACAACCCCCGGGACAGTAGGAGGGGATACGCAGTATTTT.

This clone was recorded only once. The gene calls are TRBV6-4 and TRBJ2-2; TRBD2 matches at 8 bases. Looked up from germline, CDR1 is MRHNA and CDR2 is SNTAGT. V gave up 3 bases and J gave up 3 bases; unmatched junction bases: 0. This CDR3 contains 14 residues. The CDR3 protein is CASSEAGDTGELFF. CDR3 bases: TGTGCCAGCAGTGAAGCGGGAGACACCGGGGAGCTGTTTTTT.

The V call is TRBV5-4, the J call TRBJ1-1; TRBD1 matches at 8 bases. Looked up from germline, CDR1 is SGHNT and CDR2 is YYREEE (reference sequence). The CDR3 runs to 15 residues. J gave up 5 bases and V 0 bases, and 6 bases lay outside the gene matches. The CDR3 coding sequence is TGTGCCAGCAGCTTGGTACAGGGGGAGGGGACTGAAGCTTTCTTT. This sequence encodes CASSLVQGEGTEAFF.

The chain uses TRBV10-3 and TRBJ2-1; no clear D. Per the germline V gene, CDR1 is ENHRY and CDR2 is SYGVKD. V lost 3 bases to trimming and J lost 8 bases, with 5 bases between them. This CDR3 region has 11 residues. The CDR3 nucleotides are TGTGCCATCAGTGAAGCATATGAGCAGTTCTTC. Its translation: CAISEAYEQFF.

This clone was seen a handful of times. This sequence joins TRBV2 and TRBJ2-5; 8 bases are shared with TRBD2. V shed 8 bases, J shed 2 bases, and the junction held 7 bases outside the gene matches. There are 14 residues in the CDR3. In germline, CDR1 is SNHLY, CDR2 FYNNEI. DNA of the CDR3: TGTGCCAGCGGGGCGGAGCGGGGGCAAGAGACCCAGTACTTC. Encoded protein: CASGAERGQETQYF.

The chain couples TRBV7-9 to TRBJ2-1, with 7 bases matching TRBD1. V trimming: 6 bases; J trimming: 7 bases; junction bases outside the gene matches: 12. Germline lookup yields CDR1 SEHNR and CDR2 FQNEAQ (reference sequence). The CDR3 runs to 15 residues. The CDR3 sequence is CASRMKRTGMNEQFF. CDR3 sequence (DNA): TGTGCCAGCAGGATGAAACGGACAGGCATGAATGAGCAGTTCTTC.

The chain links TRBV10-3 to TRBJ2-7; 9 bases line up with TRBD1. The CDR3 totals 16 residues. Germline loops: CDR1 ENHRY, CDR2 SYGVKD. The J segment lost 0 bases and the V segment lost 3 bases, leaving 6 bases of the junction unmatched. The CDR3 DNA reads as TGTGCCATCAGTGACTATCCGGGACAGGGCTCCTACGAGCAGTACTTC. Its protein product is CAISDYPGQGSYEQYF.

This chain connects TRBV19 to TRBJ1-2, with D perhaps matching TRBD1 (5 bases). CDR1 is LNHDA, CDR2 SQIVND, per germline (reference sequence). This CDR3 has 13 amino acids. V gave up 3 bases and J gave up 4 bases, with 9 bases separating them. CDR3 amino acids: CASSILGVYGYTF. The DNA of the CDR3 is TGTGCCAGTAGTATTCTAGGGGTCTATGGCTACACCTTC.

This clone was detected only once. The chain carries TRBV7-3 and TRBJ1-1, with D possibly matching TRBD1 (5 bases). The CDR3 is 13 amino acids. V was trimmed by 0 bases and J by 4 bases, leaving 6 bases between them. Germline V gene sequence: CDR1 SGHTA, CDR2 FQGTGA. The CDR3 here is CASSLTGATEAFF. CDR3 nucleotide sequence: TGTGCCAGCAGCTTAACAGGGGCCACTGAAGCTTTCTTT.

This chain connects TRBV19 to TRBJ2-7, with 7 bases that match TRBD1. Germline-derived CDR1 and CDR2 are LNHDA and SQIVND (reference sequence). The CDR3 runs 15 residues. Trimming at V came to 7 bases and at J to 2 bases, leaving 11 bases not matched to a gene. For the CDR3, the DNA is TGTGCCAGTACCGCCGACAGGGCAAATACCTACGAGCAGTACTTC. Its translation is CASTADRANTYEQYF.

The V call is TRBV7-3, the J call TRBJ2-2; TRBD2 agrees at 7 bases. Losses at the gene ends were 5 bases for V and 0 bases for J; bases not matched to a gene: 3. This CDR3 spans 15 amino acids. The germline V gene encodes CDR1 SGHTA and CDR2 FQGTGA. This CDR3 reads CASSLGLANTGELFF. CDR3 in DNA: TGTGCCAGCAGCCTCGGACTAGCGAACACCGGGGAGCTGTTTTTT.

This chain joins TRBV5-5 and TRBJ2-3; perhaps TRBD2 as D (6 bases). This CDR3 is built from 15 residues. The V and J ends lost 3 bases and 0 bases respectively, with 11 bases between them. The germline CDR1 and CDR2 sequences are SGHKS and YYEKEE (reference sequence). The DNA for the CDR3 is TGTGCCAGCAGCTCCATGGCGGGGAGCACAGATACGCAGTATTTT. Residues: CASSSMAGSTDTQYF.

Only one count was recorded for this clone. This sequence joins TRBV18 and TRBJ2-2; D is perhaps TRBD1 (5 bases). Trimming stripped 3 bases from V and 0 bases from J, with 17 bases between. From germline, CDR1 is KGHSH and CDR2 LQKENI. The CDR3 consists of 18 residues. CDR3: CASSPRGRASSNTGELFF. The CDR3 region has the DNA TGTGCCAGCTCACCTAGAGGCAGGGCCTCCTCGAACACCGGGGAGCTGTTTTTT.

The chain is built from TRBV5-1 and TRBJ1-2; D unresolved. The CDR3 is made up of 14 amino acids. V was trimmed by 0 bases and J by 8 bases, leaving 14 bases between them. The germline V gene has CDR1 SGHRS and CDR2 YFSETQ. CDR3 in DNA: TGCGCCAGCAGCTTGGGCGCCGGGTTCGACGGCTACACCTTC. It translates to CASSLGAGFDGYTF.